This entry describes one TCR beta chain. These data belong to a study of blood T cell repertoires in COVID-19. Study context: COVID-19 samples collected from the United States, Italy and Spain covered acute and convalescent phases. T cells, B-cell-depleted T cells, or PBMCs provided the cDNA or gDNA that served as material.

From germline, CDR1 is MNHEY and CDR2 SVGAGI. Trimming took off 9 bases at V and 11 bases at J, with 16 bases between the two ends. This CDR3 has 11 amino acids. The authors' processing: By means of reference gene primer amplification, nucleated cell counts were estimated. Method: immunoSEQ multiplex PCR; TCRdb's copy keeps in-frame clones and lacks some. V, J and clone size were drawn from that table, and D and trimming were deduced from the DNA. The table shows about 63,000 clones, with 81% occurring only once. Sequencing was carried out using peripheral blood. The TCR comes from a man aged 55 to 69 with COVID-19, enrolled during active disease. This rearrangement joins TRBV6-5 to TRBJ1-1; D not resolved. The CDR3 DNA reads TGTGCCAGTACGTTGGCCTCCACCGCTTTCTTT. Protein product: CASTLASTAFF.